This T cell receptor beta chain was sequenced for a study of tumor and adjacent non-tumor tissue in lung cancer. Findings and limits, study-wide: Significantly higher TCR diversity was found in tumor than normal lung. Top 100 clones took a larger repertoire share in normal lung.

A modified ARM-PCR protocol with three rounds of nested PCR amplified TCRbeta. In TCRdb, the multiplex PCR reads were re-called with MiXCR into one record per CDR3 protein. The table lists 80,000 to 100,000 distinct CDR3 sequences, 75% to 85% of them singletons. In the case of this clonotype: Its antigen is currently unknown. An end of the junction does not agree with germline; a read error may underlie this.

No cell sorting was done before RNA was extracted from the tissue. This non-tumor lung sample came from over 3 cm beyond the tumor edge. The CDR3 contains 13 residues. Germline V gene data show CDR1 as SQVTM and CDR2 as ANQGSEA. Sequenced input: distant non-tumor lung tissue. J is TRBJ2-7 and V is TRBV29-1; 9 nucleotides align to TRBD1. This receptor was identified in a man in his 60s with small cell lung cancer. The CDR3 protein is CSVTGQGSYEQYF. The DNA of the CDR3 is TGTAGCGTGACGGGACAGGGAAGCTACGAGCAGTACTTC.